This T cell receptor (beta chain) was retrieved from a study of cytomegalovirus exposure and HLA in healthy donors. Study details: Early release data held roughly 90 million unique TCRs from HLA-typed donors.

This PCR relied on a set of 60 Vbeta primers and 13 Jbeta primers. Here immunoSEQ multiplex PCR was the method, and the copy in TCRdb shows in-frame clones only, minus some. The table for this sample gives about 160,000 clones. Healthy bone marrow donors made up the cohort. The specimen sequenced was PBMCs. This receptor was obtained from a woman aged 60-70 years in good health and CMV-seronegative.

Here the CDR3 DNA reads TGTGCCAGCAGCCAAGATAAGGGGGGGCGCGGCACAGATACGCAGTATTTT. This codes for CASSQDKGGRGTDTQYF. This rearrangement joins TRBV14 to TRBJ2-3, with D possibly being TRBD2 (7 bases). V dropped 0 bases and J dropped 1 base, with 14 bases sitting between them. This CDR3 has 17 residues. In germline, CDR1 is SGHDN, CDR2 FVKESK.